This section outlines one T cell receptor beta chain sequence together with its context. This clone was detected many times. One base away there is no much larger clone; base qualities are not given. The data belong to a study of blood T cell repertoires in acute mononucleosis (dated by TCRdb to the early 2020s). Looking at the study overall: Convalescent samples were collected 5 to 8 months after the acute presentation, representing the memory response. Mean blood EBV load was about 4 log10 genome copies per million B cells during acute infection and 2.5 to 3 at convalescence. General findings and caveats noted by the study authors: Although only 8% to 9.5% of unique acute clonotypes carried over into convalescence, these persisting clonotypes made up most of the response, and the remainder were seemingly replaced by new, diverse de novo clonotypes. Because only a fraction of each donor's blood was analyzed, sampling error might partly explain the low overlap between acute and convalescent clonotypes. For BRLF1 (YVL-BR), a dominant role in TCR repertoire selection was played by TCRalpha CDR3 motifs, whereas only a minimal role was played by TCRbeta. With only a few donors in the cohort, group averages were based on very few individuals.

The time point label on this specimen signifies: convalescence about 6 months (5-8 months) after acute presentation (visit 7). CD8 T cell responses to two immunodominant EBV epitopes, BRLF1 109 (YVL-BR) and BMLF1 280 (GLC-BM), were tracked in the study over primary infection. Primary EBV infection was taken to be indicated by a positive serum heterophile antibody test and EBV viral capsid antigen-specific IgM. Magnetic positive selection (MACS) was first used to enrich total CD8 T cells from PBMCs. Live CD3+ CD8+ tetramer+ cells were sorted on a FACSAria III to over 85% purity. Cell sorting used a PE-conjugated tetramer carrying the BRLF1 109-117 peptide. Directly ex vivo after tetramer sorting, the TCR repertoires of EBV epitope-specific CD8 T cells were deep-sequenced at acute infection and at convalescence. The donors were a few individuals between roughly 18 and 29 years old who had clinical acute infectious mononucleosis along with laboratory evidence of primary EBV infection. Heparinized peripheral blood was collected once when donors presented clinically with mononucleosis symptoms and a second time roughly 6 months afterward. Ficoll-Paque density gradient centrifugation was used to isolate PBMCs.

For TCR profiling, total RNA from at least 9,000 sorted tetramer+ CD8 T cells was reverse transcribed into cDNA. PCR with primers that anneal to V and J regions amplified CDR3 regions and added unique molecular identifiers to track templates. TCRalpha and TCRbeta chains were profiled using the immunoSEQ platform, including its sequencing and error-correction standards. Per the authors' processing: Clonal copy numbers were corrected for sequencing and PCR errors, and IMGT conventions were followed to define CDR3s. Analysis was restricted to productive rearrangements and was performed with immunoSEQ Analyzer versions 2.0 and 3.0, and gene-pairing frequencies were further processed in Microsoft Excel. Circos plots were used to visualize V-J pairings, and MEME together with a custom motifSearch program was used to find CDR3 motifs. The OLGA algorithm was used to calculate the probability of generation of TCR sequences. Clonotypes found at both visits were termed persistent, clonotypes found only in the acute phase were termed nonpersistent, and clonotypes found only at convalescence were termed de novo. A public TCR was defined as an amino acid clonotype used by more than one donor. Drawn from immuneACCESS, this table holds only the in-frame rearrangements with V and J called that TCRdb kept. Clones are partly lost; checked studies trace under half to an unresolved V gene and leave the rest unexplained. V, J and clone size derive from that table, while D and trimming were established from the DNA sequence. For this sample there are around 910 clones; 25% to 35% appear just once. The leading ten clones occupy approximately 54% of the sample.

Spanning cysteine to phenylalanine, the CDR3 consists of 15 amino acids. Of the read, only the CDR3 DNA is kept; its 45 bases are in frame from base 1. CDR1 and CDR2, looked up from the germline V gene, are MNHEY and SVGAGI. The V end loses 6 bases and the J end loses 5 bases, and a stretch of 18 bases separates them. The chain is assembled from TRBV6-5 and TRBJ2-3; possibly the D gene is TRBD2, per 5 matching bases. This TCR came from a man younger than 35 with infectious mononucleosis caused by EBV. Sequencing used EBV YVL epitope tetramer+ CD8+ T cells sorted from PBMCs, obtained during convalescence from infectious mononucleosis. The cell subset or site label here, explained by the study, means: CD8 T cells binding a tetramer with EBV BRLF1 109-117 peptide (YVL-BR). The DNA is TGTGCCAGCAGCCAAGAACCCCTAAGCGGAGATACGCAGTATTTT. The resulting protein is CASSQEPLSGDTQYF.